Each of the 15 T cell receptor beta chains below was sequenced from the same sample in a study of shared clonotypes between healthy human individuals. TCRdb's table, derived via immunoSEQ multiplex PCR, lists solely in-frame clones and lacks some. This table holds more than 1 million clones, approximately 80% found once. The sequenced sample was memory CD4+ T cells from PBMCs. Subset meaning: CD45RA-negative fraction. Source of these receptors: a man between 18 and 29 years old in good health. Some clones in this sample may be carry-over from other donors' samples.

This clone has just one count. The J gene is TRBJ2-7, the V gene TRBV19; 10 bases match TRBD1. J lost 3 bases, V lost 6 bases, and 5 bases had no gene match. Looked up from germline, CDR1 is LNHDA and CDR2 is SQIVND (reference sequence). The CDR3 is made up of 14 amino acids. CDR3 sequence (DNA): TGTGCCAGTAGCCCGGGACAGGGGATCTACGAGCAGTACTTC. Its protein is CASSPGQGIYEQYF.

J is TRBJ2-5 and V is TRBV4-2; 11 bases are shared with TRBD2. The CDR3 runs to 13 residues. The V gene's germline CDR1 is LGHNA and CDR2 YNFKEQ. After removal of 3 bases from V and 12 bases from J, the junction contained 6 bases not matched to a gene. CDR3 sequence: CASSQGTSGREYF. Written as DNA, the CDR3 is TGTGCCAGCAGCCAGGGGACTAGCGGCCGGGAGTACTTC.

The chain recombines TRBV2 with TRBJ2-7; TRBD2 matches at 11 bases. This CDR3 region has 14 residues. CDR1 is SNHLY, CDR2 FYNNEI, per germline. The ends lost 6 bases at V and 6 bases at J; junction bases unmatched: 7. The CDR3 loop reads CASSVAGGSVEQYF. In nucleotides, the CDR3 is TGTGCCAGCAGCGTAGCGGGAGGGTCGGTCGAGCAGTACTTC.

The J gene is TRBJ2-7, the V gene TRBV5-1; TRBD2 might be the D (5 bases). V lost 3 bases and J 1 base, leaving 14 bases between the germline ends. The CDR3 length is 15 residues. The germline V gene has CDR1 SGHRS and CDR2 YFSETQ. The CDR3 DNA reads as TGCGCCAGCAGCTCCCCGAGAGCGGCTTCCTACGAGCAGTACTTC. This codes for CASSSPRAASYEQYF.

The chain has TRBV6-5 and TRBJ2-2; D perhaps matches TRBD1 (5 bases). The CDR3 is made up of 14 amino acids. The V end was cut by 2 bases, the J end by 7 bases, with 11 bases between. Germline CDR1 MNHEY, CDR2 SVGAGI. Written as DNA, the CDR3 is TGTGCCAGCAGTTACGGTACAGGTATCGGGGAGCTGTTTTTT. It encodes CASSYGTGIGELFF.

The chain couples TRBV6-6 to TRBJ1-5; 8 bases fit TRBD1. CDR3 length: 14 residues. The germline gives CDR1 MNHNY, CDR2 SVGAGI (reference sequence). J was trimmed by 4 bases and V by 6 bases; bases with no gene match: 5. CDR3 bases: TGTGCCAGCAGGACGGACAGGGTTAATCAGCCCCAGCATTTT. Its translation is CASRTDRVNQPQHF.

The chain employs TRBV6-6 and TRBJ2-3, with TRBD1 as a possible D gene (7 bases). The CDR3 is 15 amino acids. The V gene lost 0 bases and the J gene lost 5 bases, with 12 bases spanning the gap. Germline CDR1 reads MNHNY; CDR2 reads SVGAGI (reference sequence). The CDR3: CASSYSGQEGDTQYF. CDR3 bases: TGTGCCAGCAGTTACTCCGGACAGGAGGGAGATACGCAGTATTTT.

This clone was seen only a few times. The V and J genes are TRBV28 and TRBJ1-5; D remains unclear. The V end was cut by 1 base, the J end by 1 base, with 11 bases between. The CDR3 spans 16 residues. Germline CDR1 is MDHEN and CDR2 is SYDVKM. The CDR3 protein is CASSLFPDRSNQPQHF. The DNA of the CDR3 is TGTGCCAGCAGTTTATTTCCGGATAGGAGCAATCAGCCCCAGCATTTT.

The CDR3 here is CASSLVRRAGELFF. The CDR3 coding sequence is TGTGCCAGCAGCTTAGTGAGGCGGGCCGGGGAGCTGTTTTTT. The rearrangement links TRBV7-2 to TRBJ2-2, with D possibly TRBD2 on 5 matching bases. The CDR3 runs 14 residues. The V end was cut by 1 base, the J end by 6 bases, with 9 bases between. Germline values: CDR1 SGHTA, CDR2 FQGNSA. Drawing the rest from reference TRBV7-2 and TRBJ2-2, the complete variable domain is GAGVSQSPSNKVTEKGKDVELRCDPISGHTALYWYRQSLGQGLEFLIYFQGNSAPDKSGLPSDRFSAERTGGSVSTLTIQRTQQEDSAVYLCASSLVRRAGELFFGEGSRLTVL.

This clone occurred a few times. The CDR3 loop is CASSLEVAGAGETQYF. The CDR3 DNA follows: TGTGCCAGCAGCTTGGAGGTCGCGGGGGCCGGGGAGACCCAGTACTTC. The genes are TRBV5-6 and TRBJ2-5; tentatively, D is TRBD2 (7 bases). Trimming stripped 0 bases from V and 5 bases from J, with 17 bases between. The V gene's germline CDR1 is SGHDT and CDR2 YYEEEE. The CDR3 has 16 amino acids.

For this clone: This may stem from a read error, because a much larger clone lies one nucleotide away. Distinct nucleotide sequences in the sample also encode this CDR3. The J gene is TRBJ1-1, the V gene TRBV9; D call uncertain. The CDR3 has 13 amino acids. CDR1 and CDR2 (germline): SGDLS, YYNGEE. Trimming removed 0 bases at V and 1 base at J, with 4 bases between. The CDR3 bases are TGTGCCAGCAGCGTAGCCGGGAACACTGAAGCTTTCTTT. Protein: CASSVAGNTEAFF.

In this sample, this clone turned up many times. The rearrangement uses TRBV4-1 and TRBJ2-1; D unresolved. Germline V CDR1 and CDR2: MGHRA, YSYEKL. Between the trimmed V and J ends, which lost 3 bases and 7 bases, there was a span of 10 bases. CDR3 length: 13 residues. The CDR3 loop is CASSQTSRNEQFF. The CDR3 region has the DNA TGCGCCAGCAGCCAGACTTCTAGGAATGAGCAGTTCTTC.

The CDR3 region is CASSGGQGAPRYGYTF. The CDR3 nucleotides are TGTGCCAGCAGTGGTGGCCAGGGGGCCCCCCGCTATGGCTACACCTTC. The chain links TRBV25-1 to TRBJ1-2, with TRBD1 matching over 8 bases. Germline V gives CDR1 MGHDK, CDR2 SYGVNS. J gave up 4 bases and V 4 bases, and 11 bases lay outside the gene matches. The CDR3 spans 16 residues.

Remarks on this clone: An end of the junction differs from the germline gene, which may be a read error. This chain links TRBV5-4 with TRBJ1-4; D uncertain. The germline V gene has CDR1 SGHNT and CDR2 YYREEE (reference sequence). The CDR3 sequence is 16 residues long. CDR3 in DNA: TGCGCCAGCAGCCGAGGGTCGGGAACAACTAATGAAAAACTGTTTTTT. Its protein is CASSRGSGTTNEKLFF.

The V call is TRBV9, the J call TRBJ1-1, with 7 bases fitting TRBD1. V gave up 3 bases and J gave up 0 bases; unmatched junction bases: 11. The germline V gene has CDR1 SGDLS and CDR2 YYNGEE. This CDR3 contains 17 residues. The CDR3 loop is CASSGSPGTVVNTEAFF. CDR3 coding DNA: TGTGCCAGCAGCGGGAGTCCCGGGACAGTGGTGAACACTGAAGCTTTCTTT.